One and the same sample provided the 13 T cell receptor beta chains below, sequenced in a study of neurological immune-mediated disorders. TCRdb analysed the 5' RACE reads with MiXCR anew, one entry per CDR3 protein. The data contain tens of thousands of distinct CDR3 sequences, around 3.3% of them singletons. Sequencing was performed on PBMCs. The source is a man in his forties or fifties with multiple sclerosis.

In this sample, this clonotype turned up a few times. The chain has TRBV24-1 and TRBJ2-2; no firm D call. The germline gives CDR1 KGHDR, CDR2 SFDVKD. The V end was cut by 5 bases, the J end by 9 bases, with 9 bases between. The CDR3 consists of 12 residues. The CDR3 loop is CATSALDRELFF. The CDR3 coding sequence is TGTGCCACCAGTGCCCTGGACCGGGAGCTGTTTTTT.

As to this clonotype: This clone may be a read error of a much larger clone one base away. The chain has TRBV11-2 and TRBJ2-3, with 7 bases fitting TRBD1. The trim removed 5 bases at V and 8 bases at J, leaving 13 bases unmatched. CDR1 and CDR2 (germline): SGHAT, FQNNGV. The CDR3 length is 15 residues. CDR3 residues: CASSREQWPGGTQYF. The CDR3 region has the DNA TGTGCCAGCAGCCGTGAGCAGTGGCCAGGGGGTACGCAGTATTTT.

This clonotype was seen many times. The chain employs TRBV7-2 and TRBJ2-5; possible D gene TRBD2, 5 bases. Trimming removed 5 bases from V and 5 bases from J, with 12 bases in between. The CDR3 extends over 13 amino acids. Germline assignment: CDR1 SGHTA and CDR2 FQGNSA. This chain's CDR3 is CASSRGPGETQYF. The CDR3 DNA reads TGTGCCAGCAGCCGGGGTCCCGGGGAGACCCAGTACTTC.

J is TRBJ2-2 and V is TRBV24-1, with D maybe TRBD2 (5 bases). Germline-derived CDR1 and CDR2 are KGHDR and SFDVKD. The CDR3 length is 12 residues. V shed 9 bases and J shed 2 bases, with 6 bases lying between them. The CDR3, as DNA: TGTGCCACCGAGGGAAACACCGGGGAGCTGTTTTTT. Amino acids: CATEGNTGELFF.

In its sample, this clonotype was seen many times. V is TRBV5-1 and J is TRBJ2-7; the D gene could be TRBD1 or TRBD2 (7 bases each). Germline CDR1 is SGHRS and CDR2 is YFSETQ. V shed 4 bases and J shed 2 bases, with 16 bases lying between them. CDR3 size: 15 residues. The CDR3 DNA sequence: TGCGCCAGCAGCCTGGGAGGGGGCGATACCTACGAGCAGTACTTC. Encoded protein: CASSLGGGDTYEQYF. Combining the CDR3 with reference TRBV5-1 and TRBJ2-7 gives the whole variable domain KAGVTQTPRYLIKTRGQQVTLSCSPISGHRSVSWYQQTPGQGLQFLFEYFSETQRNKGNFPGRFSGRQFSNSRSEMNVSTLELGDSALYLCASSLGGGDTYEQYFGPGTRLTVT.

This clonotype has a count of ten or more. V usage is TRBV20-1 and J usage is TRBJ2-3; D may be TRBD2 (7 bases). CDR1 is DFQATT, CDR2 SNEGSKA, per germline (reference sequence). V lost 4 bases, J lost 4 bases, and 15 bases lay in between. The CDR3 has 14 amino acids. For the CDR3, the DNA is TGCAGTGCTAAAAGGGGGGGGCCATCAGATACGCAGTATTTT. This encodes CSAKRGGPSDTQYF.

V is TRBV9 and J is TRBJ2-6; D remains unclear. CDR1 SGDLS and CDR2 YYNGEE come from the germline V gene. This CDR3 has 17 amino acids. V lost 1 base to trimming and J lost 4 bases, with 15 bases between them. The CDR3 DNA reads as TGTGCCAGCAGCGTACTCCCTCTTAGAGCCGGGGCCAACGTCCTGACTTTC. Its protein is CASSVLPLRAGANVLTF.

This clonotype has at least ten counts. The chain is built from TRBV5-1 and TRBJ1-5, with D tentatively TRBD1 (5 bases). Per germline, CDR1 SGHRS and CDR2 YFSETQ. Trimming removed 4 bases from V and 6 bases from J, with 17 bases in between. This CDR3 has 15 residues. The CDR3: CASSDGTLPGQPQHF. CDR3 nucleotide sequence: TGCGCCAGCAGCGACGGGACTCTACCAGGTCAGCCCCAGCATTTT.

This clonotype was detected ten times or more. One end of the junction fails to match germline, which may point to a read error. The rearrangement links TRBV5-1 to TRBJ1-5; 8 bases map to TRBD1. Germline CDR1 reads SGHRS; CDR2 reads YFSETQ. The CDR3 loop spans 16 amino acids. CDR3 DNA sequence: TGCGCCAGCAGCTTGGAAGGAACAGGGGGGGATCAGCCCCAGAATTTT. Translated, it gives CASSLEGTGGDQPQNF.

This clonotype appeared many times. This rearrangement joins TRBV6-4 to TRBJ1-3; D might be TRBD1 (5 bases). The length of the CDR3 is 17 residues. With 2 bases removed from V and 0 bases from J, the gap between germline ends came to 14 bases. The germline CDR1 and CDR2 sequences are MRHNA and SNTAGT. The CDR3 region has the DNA TGTGCCAGCAGTGACCCTTCGACAGCATCCTCTGGAAACACCATATATTTT. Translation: CASSDPSTASSGNTIYF.

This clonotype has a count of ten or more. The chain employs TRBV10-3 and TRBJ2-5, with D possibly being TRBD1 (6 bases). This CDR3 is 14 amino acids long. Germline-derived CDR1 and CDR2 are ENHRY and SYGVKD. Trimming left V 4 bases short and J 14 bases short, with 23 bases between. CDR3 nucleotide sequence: TGTGCCATCAGTGCCAGGACAGACCATGAAGGCCAATACTTC. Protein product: CAISARTDHEGQYF.

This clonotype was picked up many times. The CDR3 protein is CASSVHPGLAMGTQYF. CDR3 in DNA: TGTGCCAGCAGCGTACACCCGGGACTAGCGATGGGGACCCAGTACTTC. This chain connects TRBV9 to TRBJ2-5; 10 nucleotides line up with TRBD2. CDR1 is SGDLS, CDR2 YYNGEE, per germline. CDR3 length: 16 residues. Losses at the gene ends were 1 base for V and 7 bases for J; bases not matched to a gene: 10.

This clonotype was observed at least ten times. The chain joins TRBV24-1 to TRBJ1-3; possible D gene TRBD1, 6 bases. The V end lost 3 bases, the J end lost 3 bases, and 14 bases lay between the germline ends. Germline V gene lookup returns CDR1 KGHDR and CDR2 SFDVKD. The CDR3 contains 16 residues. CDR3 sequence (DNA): TGTGCCACCAGTGATCCACAGGGAAAGGATGGAAACACCATATATTTT. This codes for CATSDPQGKDGNTIYF.